The 16 T cell receptor beta chains in this list originate from one sample, sequenced in a study of regulatory T cells in long-lasting Graves disease. The time point here: persistent/refractory GD, antithyroid drugs over 5 years with positive TRAb. The TCR library was prepared using RNA isolated from PBMCs. According to the study, TCR beta libraries were built with iRepertoire HTBI primers and CDR3-region Arm-PCR. TCRdb recomputed calls from the multiplex PCR reads with MiXCR, one row per CDR3 protein. The sample carries approximately 690,000 distinct CDR3 sequences, 25% to 35% recorded once. The source material was peripheral blood mononuclear cells (PBMCs), sampled when the disease was refractory, from a patient treated with antithyroid drugs. These receptors were collected from a female donor with Graves disease.

As concerns this clonotype: A much bigger clone sits one base away, suggesting this may be a read error. J is TRBJ2-5 and V is TRBV12-3 or TRBV12-4; a weak D match, TRBD1 (5 bases). Trimming cost V 11 bases and J 5 bases, with 21 bases left between them. The CDR3 is made up of 14 amino acids. The CDR3 reads CAGTGPYHRETQYF. Written as DNA, the CDR3 is TGTGCCGGCACCGGACCATACCACAGGGAGACCCAGTACTTC.

V usage is TRBV12-3 or TRBV12-4 and J usage is TRBJ2-4; a possible D gene is TRBD2 (6 bases). Trimming pared 6 bases from V and 3 bases from J, leaving 18 bases between. This CDR3 is 16 amino acids long. CDR3 amino acids: CASSTDLQGGKNIQYF. DNA of the CDR3: TGTGCCAGCAGCACGGACCTCCAGGGAGGCAAAAACATTCAGTACTTC.

This clonotype was recorded at least ten times. V gene TRBV27 combines with J gene TRBJ1-1; the D is unclear. Trimming stripped 8 bases from V and 4 bases from J, with 14 bases between. The CDR3 sequence is 13 residues long. CDR1 is MNHEY and CDR2 is SMNVEV in the germline V gene (reference sequence). The CDR3 is CASWLGWGTEAFF. The CDR3 nucleotides are TGTGCCAGCTGGTTAGGGTGGGGCACTGAAGCTTTCTTT.

J is TRBJ1-1 and V is TRBV27; D may be TRBD1 (6 bases). CDR3 length equals 14 residues. Germline V gives CDR1 MNHEY, CDR2 SMNVEV (reference sequence). The germline V and J ends were trimmed by 5 bases and 4 bases, with 14 bases remaining between them. Here the CDR3 reads CASSPLGGVTEAFF. CDR3 nucleotides: TGTGCCAGCAGTCCCTTAGGGGGTGTCACTGAAGCTTTCTTT.

This clonotype was observed many times. CDR3 bases: TGTGCCAGCGGGGACAGGGACCAACTCCGCATGAACACTGAAGCTTTCTTT. Protein product: CASGDRDQLRMNTEAFF. The chain combines TRBV28 with TRBJ1-1, with 9 positions matching TRBD1. Germline CDR1 reads MDHEN; CDR2 reads SYDVKM. V lost 8 bases, J lost 0 bases, and 13 bases stayed unmatched. The CDR3 has 17 amino acids.

The rearrangement links TRBV20-1 to TRBJ2-1; 10 bases are a match to TRBD2. Looked up from germline, CDR1 is DFQATT and CDR2 is SNEGSKA (reference sequence). This CDR3 spans 17 amino acids. V lost 6 bases to trimming and J lost 2 bases; unmatched junction nucleotides: 13. CDR3 protein: CSAPGLAGVGTYNEQFF. The CDR3 DNA sequence: TGCAGTGCCCCAGGGCTAGCGGGAGTTGGGACCTACAATGAGCAGTTCTTC.

This clonotype was recorded a few times. The gene calls are TRBV5-1 and TRBJ1-5, with 10 bases matching TRBD1. J lost 1 base, V lost 0 bases, and 7 bases had no gene match. Per germline, CDR1 SGHRS and CDR2 YFSETQ. The CDR3 contains 18 residues. CDR3 region: CASSLGPRTGGSNQPQHF. In DNA, the CDR3 is TGCGCCAGCAGCTTGGGGCCACGGACAGGGGGAAGCAATCAGCCCCAGCATTTT.

The chain recombines TRBV6-2 or TRBV6-3 with TRBJ2-5; 7 nucleotides align to TRBD2. CDR3 length: 13 residues. Germline lookup yields CDR1 MNHEY and CDR2 SVGEGT. V dropped 7 bases and J dropped 2; count of bases not matched to a gene: 4. The CDR3: CASNQRGQETQYF. CDR3 bases: TGTGCCAGCAACCAGCGGGGACAAGAGACCCAGTACTTC.

This clonotype was picked up a small number of times. V and J are TRBV29-1 and TRBJ2-2, with D perhaps given as TRBD1 or TRBD2 (5 bases each). The V and J ends lost 6 bases and 4 bases respectively, with 15 bases between them. Germline V gives CDR1 SQVTM, CDR2 ANQGSEA. The CDR3 has 14 residues. The DNA of the CDR3 is TGCAGCGTGAAGAGGGACGGGGCCACCGGGGAGCTGTTTTTT. Translating it yields CSVKRDGATGELFF.

This clonotype has at least ten counts. The CDR3 loop reads CASSRTGSEQYF. The CDR3 coding sequence is TGTGCCAGCAGTCGGACAGGGTCCGAGCAGTACTTC. The rearrangement links TRBV11-3 to TRBJ2-7; 8 bases fit TRBD1. The germline CDR1 and CDR2 sequences are SGHNT and YENEEA. The length of the CDR3 is 12 residues. Losses at the gene ends were 6 bases for V and 6 bases for J; bases not matched to a gene: 4.

The chain joins TRBV7-9 to TRBJ1-1; D call uncertain. Germline CDR1 is SEHNR and CDR2 is FQNEAQ (reference sequence). CDR3 size: 13 residues. Between the trimmed V and J ends, which lost 8 bases and 4 bases, there was a span of 14 bases. CDR3 bases: TGTGCCAGCTCTAAACCCCCCGTCACTGAAGCTTTCTTT. This encodes CASSKPPVTEAFF.

The CDR3 loop is CASSFQRNQPQHF. DNA for the CDR3: TGTGCCAGCAGCTTCCAGAGGAATCAGCCCCAGCATTTT. The chain uses TRBV5-6 and TRBJ1-5, with D unclear. This CDR3 comprises 13 residues. Germline V CDR1 and CDR2: SGHDT, YYEEEE. Trimming removed 2 bases at V and 4 bases at J, with 7 bases between.

This clonotype has just one count. V gene TRBV5-1 combines with J gene TRBJ1-1, with TRBD1 matching 8 bases. From germline, CDR1 is SGHRS and CDR2 YFSETQ. The length of the CDR3 is 15 residues. Unmatched junction bases numbered 8, after V lost 6 bases and J lost 1 base. CDR3 DNA sequence: TGCGCCAGCACCCCGCTAACAGGGGGGAACACTGAAGCTTTCTTT. Translated: CASTPLTGGNTEAFF.

The V gene is TRBV2, the J gene TRBJ1-4; no reliable D call. CDR1 and CDR2 (germline): SNHLY, FYNNEI. V was pared by 3 bases and J by 4 bases, with 9 bases between. The CDR3 totals 14 residues. Written as DNA, the CDR3 is TGTGCCAGCAGTGAGCCCGGAGATAATGAAAAACTGTTTTTT. As protein: CASSEPGDNEKLFF. Full variable domain (remainder filled in from reference TRBV2 and TRBJ1-4): EPEVTQTPSHQVTQMGQEVILRCVPISNHLYFYWYRQILGQKVEFLVSFYNNEISEKSEIFDDQFSVERPDGSNFTLKIRSTKLEDSAMYFCASSEPGDNEKLFFGSGTQLSVL.

This clonotype was picked up a small number of times. The chain combines TRBV6-1 with TRBJ2-7, with 8 positions matching TRBD1. V dropped 3 bases and J dropped 6; count of bases not matched to a gene: 7. The CDR3 covers 14 residues. Germline V gene data show CDR1 as MNHNS and CDR2 as SASEGT. The CDR3 DNA follows: TGTGCCAGCAGTGATAGGGTGGACAGGGCCGAGCAGTACTTC. It encodes CASSDRVDRAEQYF.

This clonotype was recorded at least ten times. This chain links TRBV6-5 with TRBJ1-2, with 7 bases that match TRBD1. CDR1 is MNHEY, CDR2 SVGAGI, per germline. This CDR3 comprises 14 residues. The J segment lost 4 bases and the V segment lost 3 bases, leaving 5 bases of the junction unmatched. The CDR3 region is CASSYGAGGYGYTF. DNA for the CDR3: TGTGCCAGCAGTTATGGAGCAGGGGGCTATGGCTACACCTTC.